A selection of T cell receptor beta chains follows, all from one sample in a study of cytomegalovirus exposure and HLA in healthy donors. Libraries were prepared by immunoSEQ multiplex PCR; TCRdb keeps only in-frame clonotypes and omits some of them. Of fewer than 95,000 clones in the sample, over 65% were seen once. Sequencing used PBMCs. These receptors all stem from a woman in her forties in good health and CMV-seropositive. The CDR3 runs from the conserved cysteine through the conserved F or W. A D gene is named only where the DNA matches it firmly. The size entry is marked missing in some rows and otherwise reads once, few, many or a size class.

-,TRBJ2-7,-,TRBV5-4,CASKSGGHSYEQYF,TGTGCCAGCAAATCCGGAGGTCACTCCTACGAGCAGTACTTC
-,TRBJ2-1,-,TRBV6-6,CASSYLDREGDEQFF,TGTGCCAGCAGTTACCTGGACAGGGAGGGGGATGAGCAGTTCTTC
TRBD2,TRBJ2-3,-,TRBV5-1,CASSLAVAGGMGDTQYF,TGCGCCAGCAGCTTGGCTGTAGCGGGGGGAATGGGAGATACGCAGTATTTT
TRBD1,TRBJ1-2,once,TRBV7-9,CASSLGQGAHGYTF,TGTGCCAGCAGCTTAGGACAGGGGGCGCACGGCTACACCTTC
TRBD1,TRBJ1-2,-,TRBV7-3,CASSFGTGASYGYTF,TGTGCCAGCAGCTTCGGGACAGGGGCCTCCTATGGCTACACCTTC
TRBD1,TRBJ2-2,-,TRBV18,CASSPGQANTGELFF,TGTGCCAGCTCACCGGGACAGGCGAACACCGGGGAGCTGTTTTTT
TRBD2,TRBJ2-7,-,TRBV6-5,CASSPHRGTSFEQYF,TGTGCCAGCAGTCCCCACCGGGGGACTAGTTTCGAGCAGTACTTC
TRBD1,TRBJ1-1,-,TRBV7-8,CASSSQPGQGGTEAFF,TGTGCCAGCAGCTCCCAACCGGGACAGGGGGGCACTGAAGCTTTCTTT
TRBD1,TRBJ2-5,-,TRBV9,CASSVVGGRGETQYF,TGTGCCAGCAGCGTAGTAGGGGGCCGGGGAGAGACCCAGTACTTC
TRBD1,TRBJ2-7,-,TRBV5-8,CASSGGGTGLNEQYF,TGTGCCAGCAGCGGTGGGGGGACAGGTCTTAACGAGCAGTACTTC
TRBD1,TRBJ1-1,once,TRBV19,CASTSGQGIMTEAFF,TGTGCCAGTACATCGGGACAGGGAATTATGACTGAAGCTTTCTTT
-,TRBJ1-5,few,TRBV19,CASSFQGSGQPQHF,TGTGCCAGTAGTTTCCAGGGATCAGGTCAGCCCCAGCATTTT
-,TRBJ2-5,few,TRBV6-6,CASRQIETQYF,TGTGCCAGCAGACAGATAGAGACCCAGTACTTC
-,TRBJ1-1,once,TRBV18,CASSEAMNTEAFF,TGTGCCAGCTCAGAGGCAATGAACACTGAAGCTTTCTTT
TRBD2,TRBJ2-2,few,TRBV2,CASSSSGGFTGELFF,TGTGCCAGCAGTTCTAGCGGGGGGTTCACCGGGGAGCTGTTTTTT
TRBD1,TRBJ2-1,-,TRBV28,CASSQDRANNEQFF,TGTGCCAGCAGCCAAGACAGGGCTAACAATGAGCAGTTCTTC
-,TRBJ2-5,-,TRBV9,CASSVHGEETQYF,TGTGCCAGCAGCGTACACGGAGAAGAGACCCAGTACTTC
TRBD1,TRBJ1-5,-,TRBV5-6,CASSLEGAGGRNQPQHF,TGTGCCAGCAGCTTGGAGGGGGCAGGGGGCCGCAATCAGCCCCAGCATTTT
TRBD2,TRBJ2-2,-,TRBV5-6,CASSKYGTTHPGELFF,TGTGCCAGCAGCAAATACGGGACTACCCACCCCGGGGAGCTGTTTTTT
TRBD1,TRBJ1-4,-,TRBV4-3,CASSQSGTGGAQREKLFF,TGCGCCAGCAGCCAATCCGGGACAGGGGGCGCCCAACGCGAAAAACTGTTTTTT
-,TRBJ2-7,-,TRBV6-5,CASTNGYEQYF,TGTGCCAGTACCAACGGCTACGAGCAGTACTTC
-,TRBJ2-7,-,TRBV6-1,CASHPSGKSYEQYF,TGTGCCAGCCATCCCTCGGGAAAGTCCTACGAGCAGTACTTC
-,TRBJ2-3,-,TRBV2,CASSTTSTDTQYF,TGTGCCAGCAGCACGACTAGCACAGATACGCAGTATTTT
TRBD1,TRBJ2-7,-,TRBV4-3,CASSQDRGTGTEQYF,TGCGCCAGCAGCCAAGATAGGGGGACAGGGACCGAGCAGTACTTC
TRBD1,TRBJ1-1,-,TRBV27,CASSFVGTGAVEAFF,TGTGCCAGCAGTTTCGTCGGGACAGGGGCGGTTGAAGCTTTCTTT
-,TRBJ2-6,-,TRBV19,CASSIVGDSGANVLTF,TGTGCCAGTAGTATAGTTGGAGACTCTGGGGCCAACGTCCTGACTTTC
-,TRBJ2-1,-,TRBV12-5,CASGLVLRGRLSEQFF,TGTGCTAGTGGTTTGGTACTGAGAGGGAGGCTTTCTGAGCAGTTCTTC
-,TRBJ2-3,-,TRBV4-1,CASSQGLPLTDTQYF,TGCGCCAGCAGCCAAGGCCTCCCACTCACAGATACGCAGTATTTT
TRBD2,TRBJ2-1,-,TRBV18,CASSPGLADYNEQFF,TGTGCCAGCTCACCGGGACTAGCGGACTACAATGAGCAGTTCTTC
-,TRBJ1-1,-,TRBV4-3,CASSQAGARSTEAFF,TGCGCCAGCAGCCAAGCAGGGGCCCGTTCCACTGAAGCTTTCTTT
TRBD2,TRBJ2-1,-,TRBV10-2,CASRTSGHYNEQFF,TGCGCCAGCAGGACTAGCGGGCACTACAATGAGCAGTTCTTC
TRBD2,TRBJ2-7,-,TRBV28,CASRDLGLPGAGDRAYEQYF,TGTGCCAGCAGGGATCTGGGGCTACCCGGGGCGGGGGACCGTGCCTACGAGCAGTACTTC
TRBD2,TRBJ2-1,-,TRBV4-1,CASSQDLTGGYNEQFF,TGCGCCAGCAGCCAAGATCTAACGGGAGGGTACAATGAGCAGTTCTTC
TRBD1,TRBJ2-1,-,TRBV7-8,CASTEGGLYNEQFF,TGTGCCAGCACCGAAGGGGGCTTGTACAATGAGCAGTTCTTC
-,TRBJ2-7,-,TRBV6-5,CASAYSRDPAYEQYF,TGTGCCAGCGCCTACTCGCGGGACCCAGCCTACGAGCAGTACTTC
-,TRBJ1-5,-,TRBV2,CASKRGDSNQPQHF,TGTGCCAGCAAAAGAGGTGATAGCAATCAGCCCCAGCATTTT
TRBD1,TRBJ1-4,-,TRBV28,CASRFGDREGEKLFF,TGTGCCAGCAGGTTTGGGGACAGGGAGGGAGAAAAACTGTTTTTT
-,TRBJ1-5,once,TRBV2,CASSGQRNQPQHF,TGTGCCAGCAGTGGACAGCGCAATCAGCCCCAGCATTTT
-,TRBJ2-2,-,TRBV25-1,CASSQVLTGELFF,TGTGCCAGCAGTCAGGTTTTAACTGGGGAGCTGTTTTTT
-,TRBJ1-5,few,TRBV7-2,CASSYRAGGSSLNQPQHF,TGTGCCAGCAGTTATAGGGCGGGGGGCAGCAGTCTCAATCAGCCCCAGCATTTT
TRBD2,TRBJ2-3,-,TRBV5-6,CASSGYGRGDTQYF,TGTGCCAGCAGCGGTTACGGGAGGGGAGATACGCAGTATTTT
-,TRBJ1-2,once,TRBV5-6,CASSLAPLGQGGYTF,TGTGCCAGCAGCTTGGCTCCCCTTGGTCAGGGGGGCTACACCTTC
-,TRBJ2-1,-,TRBV30,CAWNSQPIIDNEQFF,TGTGCCTGGAACTCTCAACCGATAATAGACAATGAGCAGTTCTTC
-,TRBJ2-7,-,TRBV6-5,CASRGLRDTSEQYF,TGTGCCAGCAGGGGGCTCCGGGACACCTCCGAGCAGTACTTC
TRBD1,TRBJ2-1,-,TRBV25-1,CASRGQVRGEQFF,TGTGCCAGCAGGGGACAGGTAAGGGGCGAGCAGTTCTTC
-,TRBJ2-1,few,TRBV7-2,CASSLPSYNEQFF,TGTGCCAGCAGCTTACCGTCCTACAATGAGCAGTTCTTC
TRBD1,TRBJ1-4,-,TRBV29-1,CSVEMDREGEKLFF,TGCAGCGTTGAGATGGACAGGGAAGGGGAAAAACTGTTTTTT
-,TRBJ2-7,-,TRBV27,CASSLARGGYEQYF,TGTGCCAGCAGTTTGGCCAGGGGCGGCTACGAGCAGTACTTC